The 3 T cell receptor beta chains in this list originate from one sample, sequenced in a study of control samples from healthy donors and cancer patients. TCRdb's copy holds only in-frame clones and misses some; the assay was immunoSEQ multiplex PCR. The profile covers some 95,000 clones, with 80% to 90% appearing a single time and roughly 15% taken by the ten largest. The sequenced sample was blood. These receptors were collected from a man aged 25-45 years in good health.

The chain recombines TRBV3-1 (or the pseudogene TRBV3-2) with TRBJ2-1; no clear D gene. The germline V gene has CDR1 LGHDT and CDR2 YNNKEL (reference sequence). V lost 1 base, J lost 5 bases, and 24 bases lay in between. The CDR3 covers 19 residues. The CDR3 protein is CASSQVLSRTRLSDNEQFF. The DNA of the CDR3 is TGTGCCAGCAGCCAAGTACTATCCAGGACCAGATTATCAGACAATGAGCAGTTCTTC.

Here the CDR3 DNA reads TGCGCCAGCAGATTGGACAGGGGTGGCACTGAAGCTTTCTTT. Translated: CASRLDRGGTEAFF. The chain couples TRBV4-3 to TRBJ1-1; the match to TRBD1 covers 9 bases. CDR1 is LGHNA and CDR2 is YSLEER in the germline V gene. This CDR3 comprises 14 residues. The V gene end was trimmed by 6 bases and the J gene end by 4 bases; junction bases not matched to a gene: 6.

The CDR3 loop reads CASSSGGEWQPQHF. CDR3 coding DNA: TGTGCCAGTTCGTCGGGCGGAGAGTGGCAGCCCCAGCATTTT. J is TRBJ1-5 and V is TRBV19; D call uncertain. The germline V gene has CDR1 LNHDA and CDR2 SQIVND (reference sequence). CDR3 length: 14 amino acids. Trimming pared 8 bases from V and 7 bases from J, leaving 18 bases between.